The rows below give T cell receptor beta chains drawn from one sample of a study of T cells expressing NK-cell markers. Using the 5' RACE reads, TCRdb records one entry per CDR3 protein without DNA. Reported are 400,000 to 450,000 distinct CDR3 sequences; the ten largest clones contain 7.3%. Sequences were obtained from blood T cells: a sorted CD56 or NKG2C T cell subset, CD4+ or CD8+ T cells, or bulk PBMC T cells (not recorded which). The receptors here all came from a woman between 18 and 70 years old in good health. Each CDR3 is given with its conserved first and last residue.

CASSDLRGEMKKLFF	TRBJ1-4	TRBV25-1
CASSITRQGYRNSPLHF	TRBJ1-6	TRBV7-2
CASSSYNSPLHF	TRBJ1-6	TRBV11-2
CATSDFGPVTQYF	TRBJ2-3	TRBV24-1
CASSYTGTPATNEKLFF	TRBJ1-4	TRBV6-5
CASSTGTNTIYF	TRBJ1-3	TRBV9
CASSPGAGANVLTF	TRBJ2-6	TRBV18
CASRLGSNYGYTF	TRBJ1-2	TRBV7-2
CASSPGTGLSQYF	TRBJ2-5	TRBV14
CASSSRHSINYGYTF	TRBJ1-2	TRBV7-2
CASSPKPTSGGSIQTQYF	TRBJ2-5	TRBV18
CASSTGLADEQFF	TRBJ2-1	TRBV5-6
CASSPRANTYEQYF	TRBJ2-7	TRBV7-2
CASSQETLSSTDTQYF	TRBJ2-3	TRBV4-3
CASSLRSGTTDTQYF	TRBJ2-3	TRBV7-2
CASSIQGLNNEQFF	TRBJ2-1	TRBV19
CSVGVRGRVYEQYF	TRBJ2-7	TRBV29-1
CASSQDWLAGGGDTQYF	TRBJ2-3	TRBV4-3
CASMHQGNEKLFF	TRBJ1-4	TRBV2
CASSLARGISSYGYTF	TRBJ1-2	TRBV5-1
CASSPLLGRVETQYF	TRBJ2-5	TRBV11-2
CASSSRRPGANVLTF	TRBJ2-6	TRBV12-3/TRBV12-4
CASSRTSRETQYF	TRBJ2-5	TRBV11-3
CASSFGARTYNEQFF	TRBJ2-1	TRBV7-9
CASSPVGQETQYF	TRBJ2-5	TRBV5-6
CASSPGTGKQNQPQHF	TRBJ1-5	TRBV18
CAGSPGLGNGYTF	TRBJ1-2	TRBV12-3/TRBV12-4
CASSQDATGGLEKTQYF	TRBJ2-5	TRBV4-2
CASSETGTDVSPLHF	TRBJ1-6	TRBV6-1
CASSELDRPTGELFF	TRBJ2-2	TRBV2
CASSYGSSHNEQFF	TRBJ2-1	TRBV6-2/TRBV6-3
CSVEWGYGYTF	TRBJ1-2	TRBV29-1
CASSLVVRGFSQETQYF	TRBJ2-5	TRBV7-9
CASSKQGADNSPLHF	TRBJ1-6	TRBV7-2